The 3 T cell receptor beta chains reported below all come from one sample, sequenced in a study of blood T cell repertoires in COVID-19. Using immunoSEQ multiplex PCR, the repertoire was profiled, and TCRdb retains in-frame clones only, with some absent. The sample lists around 250,000 clones, approximately 90% occurring once. The specimen was PBMCs or T cells enriched from blood (not recorded which). The receptors stem from a man between 40 and 49 years old who had been exposed to COVID-19.

The V gene is TRBV28, the J gene TRBJ2-7, with a possible D match to TRBD2 (6 bases). The CDR3 runs to 12 residues. Germline-derived CDR1 and CDR2 are MDHEN and SYDVKM. V lost 6 bases, J lost 5 bases, and 11 bases lay in between. CDR3 in amino acids: CASRLRENEQYF. Written as DNA, the CDR3 is TGTGCCAGCAGGCTCCGGGAGAACGAGCAGTACTTC.

The CDR3 nucleotides are TGCGCCAGCAGCTTAAAACGAACAGGGCCCTTAGGCCAAGAGACCCAGTACTTC. This translates into CASSLKRTGPLGQETQYF. The chain is built from TRBV5-1 and TRBJ2-5; a possible D gene is TRBD1 (6 bases). The V end was cut by 2 bases, the J end by 1 base, with 21 bases between. The CDR3 has 18 amino acids. Germline-derived CDR1 and CDR2 are SGHRS and YFSETQ. The full variable domain, rest sourced from reference TRBV5-1 and TRBJ2-5, is KAGVTQTPRYLIKTRGQQVTLSCSPISGHRSVSWYQQTPGQGLQFLFEYFSETQRNKGNFPGRFSGRQFSNSRSEMNVSTLELGDSALYLCASSLKRTGPLGQETQYFGPGTRLLVL.

The V call is TRBV19, the J call TRBJ1-2, with D possibly being TRBD1 (6 bases). Trimming stripped 3 bases from V and 4 bases from J, with 12 bases between. CDR3 length: 14 residues. CDR1 is LNHDA and CDR2 is SQIVND in the germline V gene (reference sequence). CDR3 nucleotide sequence: TGTGCCAGTAGTATCGCAGGGGAAGTCTATGGCTACACCTTC. Residues: CASSIAGEVYGYTF.